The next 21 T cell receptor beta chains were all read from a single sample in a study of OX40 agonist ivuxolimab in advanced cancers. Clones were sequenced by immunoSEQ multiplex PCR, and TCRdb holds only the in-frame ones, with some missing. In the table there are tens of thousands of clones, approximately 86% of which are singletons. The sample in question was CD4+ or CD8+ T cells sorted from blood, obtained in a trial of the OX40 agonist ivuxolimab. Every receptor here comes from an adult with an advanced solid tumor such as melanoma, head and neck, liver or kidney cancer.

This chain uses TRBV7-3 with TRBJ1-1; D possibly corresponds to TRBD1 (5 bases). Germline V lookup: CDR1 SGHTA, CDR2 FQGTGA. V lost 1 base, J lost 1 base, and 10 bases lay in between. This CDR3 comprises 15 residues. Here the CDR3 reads CASSLSGGTNTEAFF. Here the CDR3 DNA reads TGTGCCAGCAGCTTAAGTGGGGGAACGAACACTGAAGCTTTCTTT.

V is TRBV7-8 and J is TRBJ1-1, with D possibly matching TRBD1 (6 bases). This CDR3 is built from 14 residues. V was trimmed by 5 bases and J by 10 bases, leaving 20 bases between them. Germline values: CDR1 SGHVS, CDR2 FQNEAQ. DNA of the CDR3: TGTGCCAGCAGCAGTTCCGGGGGCGGGGAGGGAGCTTTCTTT. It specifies CASSSSGGGEGAFF.

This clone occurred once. The chain's CDR3 is CASSKTGLNEKLFF. The DNA for the CDR3 is TGTGCCAGTAGTAAGACAGGGCTTAATGAAAAACTGTTTTTT. The V and J genes are TRBV19 and TRBJ1-4, with 7 bases identical to TRBD1. This CDR3 contains 14 residues. Germline CDR1 LNHDA, CDR2 SQIVND (reference sequence). The trim removed 4 bases at V and 4 bases at J, leaving 3 bases unmatched.

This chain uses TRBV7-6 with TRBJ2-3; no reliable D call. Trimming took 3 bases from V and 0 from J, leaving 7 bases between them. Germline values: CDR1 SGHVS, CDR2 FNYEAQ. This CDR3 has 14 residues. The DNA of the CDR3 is TGTGCCAGCAGCTTTGTCGGGAGCACAGATACGCAGTATTTT. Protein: CASSFVGSTDTQYF.

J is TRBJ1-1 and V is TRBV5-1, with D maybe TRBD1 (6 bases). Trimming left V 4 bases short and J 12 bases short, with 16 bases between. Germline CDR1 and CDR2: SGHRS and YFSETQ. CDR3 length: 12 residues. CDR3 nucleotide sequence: TGCGCCAGCAGCGGGGGCCACCGGGAGACTTTCTTT. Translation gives CASSGGHRETFF.

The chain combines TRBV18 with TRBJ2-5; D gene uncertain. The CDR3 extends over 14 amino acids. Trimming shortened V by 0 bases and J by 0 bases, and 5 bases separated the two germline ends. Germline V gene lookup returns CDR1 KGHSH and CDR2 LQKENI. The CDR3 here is CASSPPGDQETQYF. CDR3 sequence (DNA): TGTGCCAGCTCACCACCGGGTGACCAAGAGACCCAGTACTTC.

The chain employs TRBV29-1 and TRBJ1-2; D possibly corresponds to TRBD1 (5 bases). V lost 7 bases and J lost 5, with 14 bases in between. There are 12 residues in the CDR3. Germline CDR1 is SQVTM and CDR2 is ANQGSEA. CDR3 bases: TGCAGCGCCCGAGGGGTGCTATATGGCTACACCTTC. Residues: CSARGVLYGYTF.

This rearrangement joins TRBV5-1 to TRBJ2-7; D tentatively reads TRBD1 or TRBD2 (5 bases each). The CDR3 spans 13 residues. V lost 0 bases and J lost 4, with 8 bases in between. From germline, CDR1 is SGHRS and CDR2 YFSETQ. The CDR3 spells CASSLVEGYEQYF. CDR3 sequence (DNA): TGCGCCAGCAGCTTGGTCGAGGGGTACGAGCAGTACTTC.

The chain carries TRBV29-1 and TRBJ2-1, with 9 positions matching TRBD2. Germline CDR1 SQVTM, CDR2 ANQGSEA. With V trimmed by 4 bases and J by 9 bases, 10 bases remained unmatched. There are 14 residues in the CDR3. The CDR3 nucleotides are TGCAGCGTTGTCGGTAGCGGGGGCGGGGGTGAGCAGTTCTTC. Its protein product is CSVVGSGGGGEQFF.

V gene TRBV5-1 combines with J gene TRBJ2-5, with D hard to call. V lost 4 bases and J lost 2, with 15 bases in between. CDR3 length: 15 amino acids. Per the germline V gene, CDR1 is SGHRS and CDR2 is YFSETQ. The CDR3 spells CASSLNTGSQETQYF. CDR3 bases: TGCGCCAGCAGCCTCAACACTGGATCACAAGAGACCCAGTACTTC.

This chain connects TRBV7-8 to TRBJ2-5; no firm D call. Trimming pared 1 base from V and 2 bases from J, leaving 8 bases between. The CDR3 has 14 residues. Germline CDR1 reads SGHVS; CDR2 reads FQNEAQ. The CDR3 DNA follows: TGTGCCAGCAGCTTAGGTAACAGTCAAGAGACCCAGTACTTC. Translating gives CASSLGNSQETQYF. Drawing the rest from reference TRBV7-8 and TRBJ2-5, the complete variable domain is GAGVSQSPRYKVAKRGQDVALRCDPISGHVSLFWYQQALGQGPEFLTYFQNEAQLDKSGLPSDRFFAERPEGSVSTLKIQRTQQEDSAVYLCASSLGNSQETQYFGPGTRLLVL.

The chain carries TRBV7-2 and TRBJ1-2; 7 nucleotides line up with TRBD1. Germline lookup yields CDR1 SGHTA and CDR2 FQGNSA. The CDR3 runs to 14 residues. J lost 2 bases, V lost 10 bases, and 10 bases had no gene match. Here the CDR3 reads CATRNTGANYGYTF. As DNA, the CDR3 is TGTGCCACCCGTAATACAGGGGCCAACTATGGCTACACCTTC.

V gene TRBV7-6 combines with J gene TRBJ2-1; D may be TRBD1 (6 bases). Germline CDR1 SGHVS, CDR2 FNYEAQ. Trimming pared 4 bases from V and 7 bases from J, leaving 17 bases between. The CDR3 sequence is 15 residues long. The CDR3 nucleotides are TGTGCCAGCAGCTCCACCGGGACATTGTGGAATGAGCAGTTCTTC. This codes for CASSSTGTLWNEQFF.

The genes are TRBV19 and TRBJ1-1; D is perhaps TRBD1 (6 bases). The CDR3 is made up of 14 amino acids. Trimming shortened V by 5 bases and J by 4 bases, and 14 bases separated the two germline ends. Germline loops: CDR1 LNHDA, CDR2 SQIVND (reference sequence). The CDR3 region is CASSATTGGTEAFF. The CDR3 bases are TGTGCCAGTAGTGCAACGACAGGTGGCACTGAAGCTTTCTTT.

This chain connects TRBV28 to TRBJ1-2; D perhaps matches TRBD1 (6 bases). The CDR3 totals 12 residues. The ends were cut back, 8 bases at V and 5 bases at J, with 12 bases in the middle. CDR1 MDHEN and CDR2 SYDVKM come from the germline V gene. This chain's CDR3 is CASGADRYGYTF. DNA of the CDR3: TGTGCCAGCGGGGCCGACAGGTATGGCTACACCTTC.

Here the CDR3 reads CASSLGTAFTEAFF. The DNA for the CDR3 is TGTGCCAGCAGTCTTGGGACAGCGTTCACTGAAGCTTTCTTT. This rearrangement joins TRBV6-5 to TRBJ1-1; 7 bases match TRBD1. V gave up 5 bases and J gave up 4 bases; unmatched junction bases: 7. The CDR3 totals 14 residues. Germline V gives CDR1 MNHEY, CDR2 SVGAGI.

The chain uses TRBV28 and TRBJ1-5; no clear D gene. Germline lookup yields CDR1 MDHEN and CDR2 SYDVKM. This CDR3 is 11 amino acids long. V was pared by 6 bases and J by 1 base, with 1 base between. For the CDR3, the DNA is TGTGCCAGCAGAAGCAATCAGCCCCAGCATTTT. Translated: CASRSNQPQHF.

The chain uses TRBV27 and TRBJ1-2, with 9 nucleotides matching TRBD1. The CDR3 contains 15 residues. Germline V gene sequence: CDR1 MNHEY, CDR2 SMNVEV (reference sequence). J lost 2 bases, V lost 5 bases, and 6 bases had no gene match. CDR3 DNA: TGTGCCAGCAGTGTAACCGGGACAGGGAACTATGGCTACACCTTC. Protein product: CASSVTGTGNYGYTF.

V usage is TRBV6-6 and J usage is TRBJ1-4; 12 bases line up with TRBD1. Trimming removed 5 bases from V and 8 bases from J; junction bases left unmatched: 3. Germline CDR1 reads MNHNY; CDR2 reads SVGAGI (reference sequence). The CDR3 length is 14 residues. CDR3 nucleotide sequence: TGTGCCAGCAGTAGGGACAGGGGGCAAGAAAAACTGTTTTTT. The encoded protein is CASSRDRGQEKLFF.

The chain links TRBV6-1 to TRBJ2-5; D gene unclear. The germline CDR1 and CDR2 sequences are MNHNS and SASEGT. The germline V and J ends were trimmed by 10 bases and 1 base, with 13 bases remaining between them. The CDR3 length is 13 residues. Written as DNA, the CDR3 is TGTGCCATCCGAGCCTCGATCCAAGAGACCCAGTACTTC. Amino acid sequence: CAIRASIQETQYF.

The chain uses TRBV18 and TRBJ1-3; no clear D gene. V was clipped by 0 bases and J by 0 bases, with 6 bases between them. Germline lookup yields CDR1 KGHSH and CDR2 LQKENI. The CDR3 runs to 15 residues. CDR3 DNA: TGTGCCAGCTCACCACCGACGGTCTCTGGAAACACCATATATTTT. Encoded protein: CASSPPTVSGNTIYF.